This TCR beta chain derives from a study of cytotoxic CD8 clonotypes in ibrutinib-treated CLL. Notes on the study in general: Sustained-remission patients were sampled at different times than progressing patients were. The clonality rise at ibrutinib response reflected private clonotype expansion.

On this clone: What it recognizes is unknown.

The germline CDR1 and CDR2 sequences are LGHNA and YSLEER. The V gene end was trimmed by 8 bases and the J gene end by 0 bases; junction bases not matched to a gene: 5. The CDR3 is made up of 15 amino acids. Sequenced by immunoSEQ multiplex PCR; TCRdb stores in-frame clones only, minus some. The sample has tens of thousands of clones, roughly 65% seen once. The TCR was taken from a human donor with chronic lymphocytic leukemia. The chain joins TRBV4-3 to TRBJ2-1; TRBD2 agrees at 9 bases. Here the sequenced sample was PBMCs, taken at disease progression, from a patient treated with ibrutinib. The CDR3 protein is CASARLAASYNEQFF. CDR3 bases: TGCGCCAGCGCCAGACTAGCGGCCTCCTACAATGAGCAGTTCTTC.